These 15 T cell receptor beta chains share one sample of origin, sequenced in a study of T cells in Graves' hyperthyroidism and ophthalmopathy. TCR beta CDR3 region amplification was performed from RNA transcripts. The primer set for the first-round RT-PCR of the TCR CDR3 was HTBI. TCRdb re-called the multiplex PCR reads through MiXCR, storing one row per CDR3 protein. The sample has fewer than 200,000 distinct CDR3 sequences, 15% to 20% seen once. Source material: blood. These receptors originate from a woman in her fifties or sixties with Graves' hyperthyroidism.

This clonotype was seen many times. The CDR3 sequence: CASSGRRDYSPLHF. CDR3 in DNA: TGTGCCAGCAGCGGCCGCCGGGATTATTCACCCCTCCACTTT. The chain has TRBV2 and TRBJ1-6, with unresolved D. Per the germline V gene, CDR1 is SNHLY and CDR2 is FYNNEI. V lost 6 bases, J lost 8 bases, and 14 bases lay in between. The length of the CDR3 is 14 residues.

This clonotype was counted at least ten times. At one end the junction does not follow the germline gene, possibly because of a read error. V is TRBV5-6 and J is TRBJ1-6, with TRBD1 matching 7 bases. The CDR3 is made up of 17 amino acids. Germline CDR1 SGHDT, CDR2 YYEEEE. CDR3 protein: CASSLETPGTEKSPLHF. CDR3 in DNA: TGTGCCAGCAGTTTGGAGACCCCCGGGACAGAGAAGTCACCCCTCCACTTT.

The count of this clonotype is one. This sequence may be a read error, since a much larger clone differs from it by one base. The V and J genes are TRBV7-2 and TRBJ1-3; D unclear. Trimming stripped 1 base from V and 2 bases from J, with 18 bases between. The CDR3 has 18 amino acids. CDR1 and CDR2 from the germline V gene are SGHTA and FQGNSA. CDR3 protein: CASSLEEGRLTAGNTIYF. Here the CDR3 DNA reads TGTGCCAGCAGCTTAGAGGAGGGCAGGCTGACGGCTGGAAACACCATATATTTT.

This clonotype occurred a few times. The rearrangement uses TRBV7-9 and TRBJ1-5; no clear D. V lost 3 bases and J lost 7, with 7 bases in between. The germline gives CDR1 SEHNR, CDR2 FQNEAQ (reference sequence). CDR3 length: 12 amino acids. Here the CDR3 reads CASSFPYQPQHF. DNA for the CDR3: TGTGCCAGCAGCTTCCCGTACCAGCCCCAGCATTTT.

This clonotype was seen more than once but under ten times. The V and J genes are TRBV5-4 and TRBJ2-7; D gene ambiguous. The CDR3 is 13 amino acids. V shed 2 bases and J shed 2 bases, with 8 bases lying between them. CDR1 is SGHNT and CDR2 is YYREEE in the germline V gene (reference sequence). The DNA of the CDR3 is TGTGCCAGCAGCTTTCCTCAGGCCTACGAGCAGTACTTC. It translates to CASSFPQAYEQYF.

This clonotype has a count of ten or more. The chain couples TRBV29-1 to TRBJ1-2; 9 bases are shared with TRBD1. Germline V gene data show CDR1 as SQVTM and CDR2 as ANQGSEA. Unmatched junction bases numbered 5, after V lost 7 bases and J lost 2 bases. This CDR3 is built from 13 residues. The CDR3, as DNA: TGCAGCGCCGAGGGGACAGGGAACTATGGCTACACCTTC. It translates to CSAEGTGNYGYTF.

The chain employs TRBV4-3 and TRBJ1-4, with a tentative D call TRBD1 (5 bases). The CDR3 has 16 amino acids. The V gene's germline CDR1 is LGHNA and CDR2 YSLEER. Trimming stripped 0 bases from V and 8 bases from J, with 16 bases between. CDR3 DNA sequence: TGCGCCAGCAGCCAAGATTGGGGCAGGGTGGGGGAAAAACTGTTTTTT. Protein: CASSQDWGRVGEKLFF.

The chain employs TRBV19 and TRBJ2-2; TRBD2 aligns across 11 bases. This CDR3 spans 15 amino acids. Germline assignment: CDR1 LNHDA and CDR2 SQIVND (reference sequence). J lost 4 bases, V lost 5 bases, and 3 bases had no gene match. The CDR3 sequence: CASSVTSGSTGELFF. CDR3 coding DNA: TGTGCCAGTAGTGTAACTAGCGGGAGCACCGGGGAGCTGTTTTTT.

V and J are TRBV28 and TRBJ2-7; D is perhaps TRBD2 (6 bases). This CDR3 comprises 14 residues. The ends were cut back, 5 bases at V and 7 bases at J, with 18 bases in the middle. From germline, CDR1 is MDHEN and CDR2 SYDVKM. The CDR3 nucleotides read TGTGCCAGCAGTCGTGCTTCGGGAGTGTGGGAGCAGTACTTC. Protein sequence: CASSRASGVWEQYF.

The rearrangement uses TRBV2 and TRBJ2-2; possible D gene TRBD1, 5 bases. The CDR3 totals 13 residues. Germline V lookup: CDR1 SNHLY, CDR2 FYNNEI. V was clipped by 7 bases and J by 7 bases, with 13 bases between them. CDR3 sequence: CASIEQGNGELFF. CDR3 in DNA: TGTGCCAGCATTGAGCAGGGTAACGGGGAGCTGTTTTTT.

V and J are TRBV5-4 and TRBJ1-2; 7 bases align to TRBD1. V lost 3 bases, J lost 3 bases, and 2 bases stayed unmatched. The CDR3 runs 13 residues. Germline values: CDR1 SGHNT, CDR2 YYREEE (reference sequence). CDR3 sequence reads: CASSSRGDYGYTF. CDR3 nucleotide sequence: TGTGCCAGCAGCTCCAGGGGGGACTATGGCTACACCTTC.

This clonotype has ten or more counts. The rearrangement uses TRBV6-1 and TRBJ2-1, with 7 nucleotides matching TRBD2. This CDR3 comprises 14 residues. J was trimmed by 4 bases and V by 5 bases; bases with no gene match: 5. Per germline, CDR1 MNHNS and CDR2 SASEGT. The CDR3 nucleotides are TGTGCCAGCAGTCGAGCGGGGAGATACAATGAGCAGTTCTTC. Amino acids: CASSRAGRYNEQFF.

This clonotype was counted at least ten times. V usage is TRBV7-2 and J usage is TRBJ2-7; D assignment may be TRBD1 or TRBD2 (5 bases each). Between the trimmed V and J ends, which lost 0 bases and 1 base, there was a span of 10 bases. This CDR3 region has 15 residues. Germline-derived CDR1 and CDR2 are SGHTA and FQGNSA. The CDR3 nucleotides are TGTGCCAGCAGCTTAGCTTCGGGGCCATCCTACGAGCAGTACTTC. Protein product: CASSLASGPSYEQYF.

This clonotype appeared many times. CDR3 bases: TGTGCCAGCAGTTTTTTGGCCTCGAACACTGAAGCTTTCTTT. It encodes CASSFLASNTEAFF. V is TRBV12-3 or TRBV12-4 and J is TRBJ1-1, with D hard to call. This CDR3 has 14 residues. V lost 3 bases, J lost 1 base, and 9 bases lay in between.

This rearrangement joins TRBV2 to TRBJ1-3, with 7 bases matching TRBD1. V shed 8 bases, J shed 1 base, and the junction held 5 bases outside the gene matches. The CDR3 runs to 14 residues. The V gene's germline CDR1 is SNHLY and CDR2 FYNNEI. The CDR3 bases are TGTGCCAGCGGCCCGACAGGGTCTGGAAACACCATATATTTT. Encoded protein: CASGPTGSGNTIYF.